This T cell receptor beta chain was identified in a study of tissue T cells after allogeneic stem cell transplantation. Regarding the study as a whole: Across patients, clones rarely overlapped, yet motif clusters were shared tissue-specifically.

Documented time point: mouse harvest day 14 after allogeneic transplant. Mouse grafts combined 10^7 T-cell-depleted bone marrow cells with 10^6 splenic CD5+ T cells. This mouse GVHD model was MHC-mismatched B6 to BALB/c, profiled day 7 or 14. Details on this clone: The antigen remains undetermined. Gene names denote mouse genes. With the read ending 1 residue before the CDR3 end, the germline J gene is used to fill in that end.

Clones were sequenced by immunoSEQ multiplex PCR, and TCRdb holds only the in-frame ones, with some missing. The repertoire holds a few thousand clones, with around 49% as singletons. The CDR3 is 15 residues long. With 0 bases removed from V and 0 bases from J, the gap between germline ends came to 7 bases. CDR1 and CDR2 (germline): LGHNA, YSYQKL. The V and J genes are TRBV2 and TRBJ2-5; a weak D match, TRBD1 (6 bases). The sequence was obtained from a female BALB/c mouse given C57BL/6 T cells with graft-versus-host disease after an allogeneic hematopoietic cell transplant. Sequencing was performed on gut tissue. CDR3 protein: CASSQDRGNQDTQYF. The sequenced part of the CDR3 DNA is TGTGCCAGCAGCCAAGATAGGGGGAACCAAGACACCCAGTAC. Supplemented by reference TRBV2 and TRBJ2-5, the full variable domain reads DPKIIQKPKYLVAVTGSEKILICEQYLGHNAMYWYRQSAKKPLEFMFSYSYQKLMDNQTASSRFQPQSSKKNHLDLQITALKPDDSATYFCASSQDRGNQDTQYFGPGTRLLVL.